In this sample, the clone carrying this TCR beta chain turned up a few times. What it binds is unknown. These data are taken from a study of shared clonotypes between healthy human individuals. This CDR3 contains 17 residues. Germline-derived CDR1 and CDR2 are WSHSY and SAAADI. Trimming removed 5 bases from V and 5 bases from J; junction bases left unmatched: 14. Broader study findings: Rarefaction showed sorted-subset sequencing was incomplete despite large depth. Naive subsets tended to show greater estimated richness than memory subsets.

The method was immunoSEQ multiplex PCR; TCRdb's version includes in-frame clones alone and lacks a portion of them. The sample holds about 1 million clones, about 80% seen once. The TCR comes from a man aged 18 to 29 in good health. This sequence joins TRBV10-2 and TRBJ2-2; 7 bases agree with TRBD2. Sequencing was performed on memory CD4+ T cells sorted from blood. Subset given: CD45RA-negative fraction. CDR3 amino acids: CASSYGDGGMRTGELFF. The CDR3 DNA reads TGCGCCAGCAGTTATGGGGACGGGGGGATGCGGACCGGGGAGCTGTTTTTT.